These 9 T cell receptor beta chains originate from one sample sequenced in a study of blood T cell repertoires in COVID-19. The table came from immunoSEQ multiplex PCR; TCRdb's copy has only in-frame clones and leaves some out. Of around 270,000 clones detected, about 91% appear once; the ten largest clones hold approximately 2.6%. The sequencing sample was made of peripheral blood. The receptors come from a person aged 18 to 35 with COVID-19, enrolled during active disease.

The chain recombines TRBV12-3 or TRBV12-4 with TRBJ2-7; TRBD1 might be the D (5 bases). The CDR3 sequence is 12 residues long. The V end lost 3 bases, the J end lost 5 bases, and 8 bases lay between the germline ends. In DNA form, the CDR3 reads TGTGCCAGCAGTTTGGGGCACCACGAGCAGTACTTC. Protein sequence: CASSLGHHEQYF.

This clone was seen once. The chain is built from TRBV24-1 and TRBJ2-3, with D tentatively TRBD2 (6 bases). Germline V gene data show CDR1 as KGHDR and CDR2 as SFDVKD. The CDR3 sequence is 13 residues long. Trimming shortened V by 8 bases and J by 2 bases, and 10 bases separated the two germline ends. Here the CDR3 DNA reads TGTGCCACCAAGGACTATTTCACAGATACGCAGTATTTT. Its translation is CATKDYFTDTQYF.

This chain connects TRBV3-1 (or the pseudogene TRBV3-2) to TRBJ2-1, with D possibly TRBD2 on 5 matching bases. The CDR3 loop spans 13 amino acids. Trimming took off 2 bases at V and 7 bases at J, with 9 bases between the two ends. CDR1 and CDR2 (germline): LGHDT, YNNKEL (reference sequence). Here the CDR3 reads CASSQWGDNEQFF. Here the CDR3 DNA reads TGTGCCAGCAGCCAATGGGGAGATAATGAGCAGTTCTTC.

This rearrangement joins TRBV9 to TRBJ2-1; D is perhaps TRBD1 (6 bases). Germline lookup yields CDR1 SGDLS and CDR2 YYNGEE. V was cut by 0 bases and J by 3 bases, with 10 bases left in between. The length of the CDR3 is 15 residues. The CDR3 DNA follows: TGTGCCAGCAGCGTAGTAGGGGACAACTACAATGAGCAGTTCTTC. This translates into CASSVVGDNYNEQFF.

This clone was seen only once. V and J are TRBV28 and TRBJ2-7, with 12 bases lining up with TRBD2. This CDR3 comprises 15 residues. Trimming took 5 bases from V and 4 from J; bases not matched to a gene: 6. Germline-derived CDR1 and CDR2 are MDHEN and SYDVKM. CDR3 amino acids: CASSLAGGLSYEQYF. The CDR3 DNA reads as TGTGCCAGCAGTCTAGCGGGAGGGCTGTCATACGAGCAGTACTTC.

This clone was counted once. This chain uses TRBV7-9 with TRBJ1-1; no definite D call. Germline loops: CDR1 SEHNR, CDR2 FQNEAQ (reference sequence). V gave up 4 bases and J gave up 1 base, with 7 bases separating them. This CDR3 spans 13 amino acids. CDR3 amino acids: CASSSTENTEAFF. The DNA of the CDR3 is TGTGCCAGCAGCTCTACAGAGAACACTGAAGCTTTCTTT.

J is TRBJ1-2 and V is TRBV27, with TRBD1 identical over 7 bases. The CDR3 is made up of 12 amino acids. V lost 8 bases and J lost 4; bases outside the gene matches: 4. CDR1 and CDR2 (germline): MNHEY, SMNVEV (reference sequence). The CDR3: CASQDRSYGYTF. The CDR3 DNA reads TGTGCCAGCCAGGACAGGTCCTATGGCTACACCTTC.

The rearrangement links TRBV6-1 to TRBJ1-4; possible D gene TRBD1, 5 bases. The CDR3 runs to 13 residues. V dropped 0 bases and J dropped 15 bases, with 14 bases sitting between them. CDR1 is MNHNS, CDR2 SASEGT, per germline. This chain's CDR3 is CASSEADNRGVFF. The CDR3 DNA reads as TGTGCCAGCAGTGAAGCCGACAACCGGGGGGTGTTTTTT.

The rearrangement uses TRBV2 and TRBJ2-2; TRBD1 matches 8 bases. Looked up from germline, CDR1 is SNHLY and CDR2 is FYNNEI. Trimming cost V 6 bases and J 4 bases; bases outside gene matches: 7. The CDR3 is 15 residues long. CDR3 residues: CASRGQGVVTGELFF. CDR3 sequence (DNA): TGTGCCAGCAGAGGACAGGGTGTTGTCACCGGGGAGCTGTTTTTT.